The T cell receptor (beta chain) described here comes from a study of CD8+ T cells in alopecia areata. Study information: A regimen of oral tofacitinib, 5 to 10 mg twice daily, was given to treated patients.

V gave up 5 bases and J gave up 7 bases; unmatched junction bases: 10. Germline V gene lookup returns CDR1 MNHEY and CDR2 SVGAGI. The CDR3 is 15 residues long. As to treatment: oral pan-JAK inhibitor, 5-10 mg twice daily. Specimens obtained from alopecia areata patients comprised lesional scalp punch biopsies and peripheral blood. Notes on the study in general: In scalp and blood during tofacitinib, many expanded lesional clones persisted.

Isolated RNA was reverse transcribed into cDNA used as the sequencing template. The repertoire was sequenced with immunoSEQ multiplex PCR; TCRdb's copy has only in-frame clones and lacks some. The table includes roughly 190,000 clones, around 56% detected once. Comment on this clone: Its antigen is not known.

The source material was CD4+ T cells sorted from blood, sampled at week 4, from a patient treated with tofacitinib. This receptor was identified in a human donor with alopecia areata. The V call is TRBV6-5, the J call TRBJ2-7; 11 nucleotides line up with TRBD2. Here the CDR3 reads CASSTDSGGAGEQYF. CDR3 bases: TGTGCCAGCAGTACCGATAGCGGGGGGGCAGGGGAGCAGTACTTC.